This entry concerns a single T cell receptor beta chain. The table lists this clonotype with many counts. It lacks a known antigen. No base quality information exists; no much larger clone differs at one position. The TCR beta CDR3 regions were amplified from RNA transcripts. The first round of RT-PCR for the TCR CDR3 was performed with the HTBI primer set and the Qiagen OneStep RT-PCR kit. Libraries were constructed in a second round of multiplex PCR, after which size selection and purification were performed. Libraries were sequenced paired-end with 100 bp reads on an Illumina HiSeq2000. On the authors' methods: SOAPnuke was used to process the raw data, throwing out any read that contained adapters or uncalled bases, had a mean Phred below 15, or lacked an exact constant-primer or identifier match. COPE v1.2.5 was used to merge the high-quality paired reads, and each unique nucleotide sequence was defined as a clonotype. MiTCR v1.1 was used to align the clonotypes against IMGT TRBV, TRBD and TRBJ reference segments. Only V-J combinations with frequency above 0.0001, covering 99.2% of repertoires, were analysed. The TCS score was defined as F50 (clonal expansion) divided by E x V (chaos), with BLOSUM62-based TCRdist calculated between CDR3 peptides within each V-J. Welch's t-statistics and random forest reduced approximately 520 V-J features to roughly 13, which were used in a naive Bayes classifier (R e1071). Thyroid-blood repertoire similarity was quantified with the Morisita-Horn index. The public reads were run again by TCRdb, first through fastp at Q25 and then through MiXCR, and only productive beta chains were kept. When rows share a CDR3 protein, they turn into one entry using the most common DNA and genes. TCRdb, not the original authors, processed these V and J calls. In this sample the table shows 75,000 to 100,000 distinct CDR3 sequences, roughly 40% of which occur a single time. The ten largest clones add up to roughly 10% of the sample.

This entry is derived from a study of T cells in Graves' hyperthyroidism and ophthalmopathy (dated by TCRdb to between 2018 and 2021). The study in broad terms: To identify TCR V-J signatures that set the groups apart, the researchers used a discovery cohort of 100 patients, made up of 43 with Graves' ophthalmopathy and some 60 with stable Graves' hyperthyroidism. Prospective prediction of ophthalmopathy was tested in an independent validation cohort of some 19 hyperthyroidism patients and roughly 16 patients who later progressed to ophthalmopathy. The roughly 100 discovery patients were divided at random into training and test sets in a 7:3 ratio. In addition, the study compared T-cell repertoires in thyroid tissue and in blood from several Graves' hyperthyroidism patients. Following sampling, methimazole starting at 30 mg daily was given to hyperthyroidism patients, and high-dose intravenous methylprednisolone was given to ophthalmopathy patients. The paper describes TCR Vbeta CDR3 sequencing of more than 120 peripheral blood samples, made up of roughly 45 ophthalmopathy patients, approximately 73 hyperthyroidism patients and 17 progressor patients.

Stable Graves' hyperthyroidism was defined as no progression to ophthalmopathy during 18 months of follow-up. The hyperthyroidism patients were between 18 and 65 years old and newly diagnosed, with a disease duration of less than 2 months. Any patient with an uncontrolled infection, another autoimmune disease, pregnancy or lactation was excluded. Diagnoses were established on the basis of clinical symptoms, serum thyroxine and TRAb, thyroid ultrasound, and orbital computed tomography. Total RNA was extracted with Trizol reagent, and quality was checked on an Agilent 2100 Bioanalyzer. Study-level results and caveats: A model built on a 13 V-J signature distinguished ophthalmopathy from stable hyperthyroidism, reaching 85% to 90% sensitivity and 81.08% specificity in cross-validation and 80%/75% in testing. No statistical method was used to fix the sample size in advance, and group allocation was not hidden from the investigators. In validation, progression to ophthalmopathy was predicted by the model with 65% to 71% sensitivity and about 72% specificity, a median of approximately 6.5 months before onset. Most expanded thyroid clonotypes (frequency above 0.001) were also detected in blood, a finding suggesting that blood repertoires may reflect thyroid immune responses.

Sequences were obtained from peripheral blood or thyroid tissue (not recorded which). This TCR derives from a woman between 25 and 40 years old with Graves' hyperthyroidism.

The CDR3 reads CASRRTGDNSPLHF. The DNA sequence is given as TGTGCCAGCAGACGGACAGGGGATAATTCACCCCTCCACTTT. In this chain, TRBV7-4 is recombined with TRBJ1-6; 9 of the junction bases match TRBD1. The junction shows trimming of 6 bases on V and 5 bases on J, and the gene matches do not reach 2 bases of it. Inclusive of the bounding cysteine and phenylalanine, the CDR3 is 14 residues long. Only the CDR3 portion is preserved as DNA: 42 bases, with reading frame beginning at the first base. The germline V gene supplies CDR1 SGHVT and CDR2 SQSDAQ.